This T cell receptor (beta chain) was retrieved from a study of blood T cell repertoires in COVID-19. About the research overall: There were acute and convalescent COVID-19 samples, and they came from the United States, Italy and Spain. Sources were T cells, B-cell-depleted T cells, or PBMCs; the material itself was cDNA or gDNA.

The germline V gene encodes CDR1 LNHDA and CDR2 SQIVND (reference sequence). The V gene end was trimmed by 4 bases and the J gene end by 3 bases; junction bases not matched to a gene: 10. This CDR3 comprises 16 residues. Original processing notes: Estimates of nucleated cell counts were drawn from the amplification of reference gene primers. TCRdb's copy holds only in-frame clones and misses some; the assay was immunoSEQ multiplex PCR. V and J calls and clone size are copied from that table; D and trimming were computed from the DNA. Of more than 100,000 clones in the sample, 87% were seen once. The receptor comes from a man aged 45 to 65 with active COVID-19. J is TRBJ1-2 and V is TRBV19, with 8 bases that match TRBD1. Sequencing was done on a sample of peripheral blood. Written as DNA, the CDR3 is TGTGCCAGTAGTACCCCCCGGACAGGGAGGGACTATGGCTACACCTTC. It specifies CASSTPRTGRDYGYTF.